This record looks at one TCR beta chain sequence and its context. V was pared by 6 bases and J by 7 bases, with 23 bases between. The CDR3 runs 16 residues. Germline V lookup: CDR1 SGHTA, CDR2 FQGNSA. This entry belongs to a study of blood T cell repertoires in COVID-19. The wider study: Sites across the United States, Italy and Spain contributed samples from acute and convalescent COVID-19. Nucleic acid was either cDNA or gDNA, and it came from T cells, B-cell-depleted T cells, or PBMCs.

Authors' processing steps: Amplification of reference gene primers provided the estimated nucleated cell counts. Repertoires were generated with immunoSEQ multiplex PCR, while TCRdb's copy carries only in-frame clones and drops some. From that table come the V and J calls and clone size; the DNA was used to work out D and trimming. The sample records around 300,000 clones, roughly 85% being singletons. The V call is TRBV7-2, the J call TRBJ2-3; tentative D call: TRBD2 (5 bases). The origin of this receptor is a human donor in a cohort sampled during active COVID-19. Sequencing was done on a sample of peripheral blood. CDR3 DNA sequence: TGTGCCAGCAGTCTTCAGAGGGATCCAAGGAGAAATACGCAGTATTTT. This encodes CASSLQRDPRRNTQYF.